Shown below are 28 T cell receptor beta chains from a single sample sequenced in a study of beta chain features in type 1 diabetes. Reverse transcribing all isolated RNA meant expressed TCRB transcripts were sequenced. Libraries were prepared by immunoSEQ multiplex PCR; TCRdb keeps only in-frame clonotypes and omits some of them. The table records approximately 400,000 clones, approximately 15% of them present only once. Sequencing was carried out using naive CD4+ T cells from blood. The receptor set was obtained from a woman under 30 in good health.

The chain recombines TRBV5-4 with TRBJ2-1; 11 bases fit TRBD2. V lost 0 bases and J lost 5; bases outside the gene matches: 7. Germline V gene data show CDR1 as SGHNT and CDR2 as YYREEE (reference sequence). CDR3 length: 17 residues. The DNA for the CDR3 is TGTGCCAGCAGCTTGGAAATACTAGCGGGAGTTCACAATGAGCAGTTCTTC. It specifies CASSLEILAGVHNEQFF.

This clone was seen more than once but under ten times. CDR3 loop: CSASRALGYTF. Here the CDR3 DNA reads TGCAGTGCCTCCAGGGCCCTTGGCTACACCTTC. The chain links TRBV20-1 to TRBJ1-2; perhaps TRBD1 as D (5 bases). The CDR3 loop spans 11 amino acids. Per germline, CDR1 DFQATT and CDR2 SNEGSKA (reference sequence). V lost 6 bases to trimming and J lost 7 bases, with 12 bases between them.

CDR3 nucleotide sequence: TGTGCCAGCAGTTATACAGGGGGCTCGGAGACCCAGTACTTC. It translates to CASSYTGGSETQYF. The gene calls are TRBV5-6 and TRBJ2-5; 9 bases line up with TRBD1. Germline V gene lookup returns CDR1 SGHDT and CDR2 YYEEEE. J was trimmed by 5 bases and V by 5 bases; bases with no gene match: 7. This CDR3 is 14 amino acids long.

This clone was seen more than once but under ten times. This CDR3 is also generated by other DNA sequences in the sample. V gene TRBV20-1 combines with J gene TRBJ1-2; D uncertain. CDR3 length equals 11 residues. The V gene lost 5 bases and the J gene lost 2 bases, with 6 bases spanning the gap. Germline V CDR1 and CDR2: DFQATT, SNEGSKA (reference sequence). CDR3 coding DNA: TGCAGTGCTTCATCCAACTATGGCTACACCTTC. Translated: CSASSNYGYTF.

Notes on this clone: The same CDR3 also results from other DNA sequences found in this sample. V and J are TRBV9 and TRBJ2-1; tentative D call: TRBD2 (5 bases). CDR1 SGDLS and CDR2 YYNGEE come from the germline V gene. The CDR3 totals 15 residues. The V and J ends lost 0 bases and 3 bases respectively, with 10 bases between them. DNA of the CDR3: TGTGCCAGCAGCGTAGTCTCGGGATTCTACAATGAGCAGTTCTTC. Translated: CASSVVSGFYNEQFF.

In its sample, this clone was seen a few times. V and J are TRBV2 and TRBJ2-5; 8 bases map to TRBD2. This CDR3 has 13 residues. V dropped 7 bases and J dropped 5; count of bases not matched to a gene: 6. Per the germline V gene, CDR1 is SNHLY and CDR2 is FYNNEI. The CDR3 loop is CASMRGRRETQYF. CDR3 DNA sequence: TGTGCCAGCATGCGCGGGAGGCGGGAGACCCAGTACTTC.

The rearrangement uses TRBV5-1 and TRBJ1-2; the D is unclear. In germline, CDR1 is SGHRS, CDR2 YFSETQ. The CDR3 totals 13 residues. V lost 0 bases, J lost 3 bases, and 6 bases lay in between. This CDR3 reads CASSLAGDYGYTF. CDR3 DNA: TGCGCCAGCAGCTTGGCGGGAGACTATGGCTACACCTTC. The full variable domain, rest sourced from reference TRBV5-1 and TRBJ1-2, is KAGVTQTPRYLIKTRGQQVTLSCSPISGHRSVSWYQQTPGQGLQFLFEYFSETQRNKGNFPGRFSGRQFSNSRSEMNVSTLELGDSALYLCASSLAGDYGYTFGSGTRLTVV.

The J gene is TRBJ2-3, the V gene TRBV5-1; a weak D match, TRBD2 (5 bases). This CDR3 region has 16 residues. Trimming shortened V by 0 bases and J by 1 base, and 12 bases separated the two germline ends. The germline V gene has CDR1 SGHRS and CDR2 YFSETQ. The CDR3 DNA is TGCGCCAGCAGCTTGGTTCGCCCAGCGGGCACAGATACGCAGTATTTT. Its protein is CASSLVRPAGTDTQYF.

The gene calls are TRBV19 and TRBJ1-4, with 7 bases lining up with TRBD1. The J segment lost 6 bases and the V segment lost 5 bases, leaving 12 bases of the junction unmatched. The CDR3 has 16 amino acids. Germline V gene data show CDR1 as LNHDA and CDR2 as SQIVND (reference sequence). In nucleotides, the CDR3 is TGTGCCAGTAGTCTGGGGGACAGCCTTATTCATGAAAAACTGTTTTTT. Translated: CASSLGDSLIHEKLFF.

This CDR3 reads CASSTPGTSSYEQYF. For the CDR3, the DNA is TGTGCCAGCAGTACACCCGGGACAAGTTCCTACGAGCAGTACTTC. The rearrangement uses TRBV28 and TRBJ2-7, with D tentatively TRBD1 (6 bases). The germline CDR1 and CDR2 sequences are MDHEN and SYDVKM. The CDR3 has 15 residues. V dropped 5 bases and J dropped 1 base, with 15 bases sitting between them. Full variable domain (remainder filled in from reference TRBV28 and TRBJ2-7): DVKVTQSSRYLVKRTGEKVFLECVQDMDHENMFWYRQDPGLGLRLIYFSYDVKMKEKGDIPEGYSVSREKKERFSLILESASTNQTSMYLCASSTPGTSSYEQYFGPGTRLTVT.

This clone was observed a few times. CDR3 region: CASSSRQGMGNQPQHF. CDR3 DNA: TGTGCCAGCAGCTCGCGACAGGGGATGGGCAATCAGCCCCAGCATTTT. V and J are TRBV13 and TRBJ1-5; 8 bases align to TRBD1. This CDR3 region has 16 residues. With 4 bases clipped from V and 2 bases from J, the junction kept 7 bases outside the gene matches. CDR1 and CDR2 (germline): PRHDT, FYEKMQ (reference sequence).

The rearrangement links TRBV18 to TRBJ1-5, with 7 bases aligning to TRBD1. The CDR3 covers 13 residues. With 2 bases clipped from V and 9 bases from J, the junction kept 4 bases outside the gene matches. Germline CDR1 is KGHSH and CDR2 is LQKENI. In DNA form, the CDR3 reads TGTGCCAGCTCACCAGACAGGGAATGGCCCCAGCATTTT. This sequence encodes CASSPDREWPQHF.

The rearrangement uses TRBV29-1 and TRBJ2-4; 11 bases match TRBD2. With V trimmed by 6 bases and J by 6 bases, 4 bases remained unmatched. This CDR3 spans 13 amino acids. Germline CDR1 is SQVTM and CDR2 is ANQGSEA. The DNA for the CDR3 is TGCAGCGTGGGGGGGACTAGCGGAAACATTCAGTACTTC. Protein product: CSVGGTSGNIQYF.

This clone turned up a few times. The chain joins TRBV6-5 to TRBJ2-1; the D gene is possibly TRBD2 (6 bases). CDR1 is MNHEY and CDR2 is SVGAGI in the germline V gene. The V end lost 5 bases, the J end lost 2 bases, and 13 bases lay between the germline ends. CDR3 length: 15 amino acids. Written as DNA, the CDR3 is TGTGCCAGCAGTAGAGCGGGTACCACCTACAATGAGCAGTTCTTC. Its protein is CASSRAGTTYNEQFF.

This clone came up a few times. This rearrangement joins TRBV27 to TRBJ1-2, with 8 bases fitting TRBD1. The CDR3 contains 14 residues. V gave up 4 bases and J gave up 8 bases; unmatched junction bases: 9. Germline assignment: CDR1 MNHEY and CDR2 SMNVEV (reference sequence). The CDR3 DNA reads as TGTGCCAGCAGTTACTTGGACAGGGCCGGCGGCTACACCTTC. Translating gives CASSYLDRAGGYTF.

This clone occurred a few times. The CDR3 region is CASRPGTHTYNEQFF. The CDR3 DNA sequence: TGTGCCAGCAGACCCGGGACTCATACCTACAATGAGCAGTTCTTC. The V call is TRBV6-5, the J call TRBJ2-1; a possible D gene is TRBD2 (6 bases). This CDR3 is 15 amino acids long. CDR1 and CDR2 from the germline V gene are MNHEY and SVGAGI. Trimming pared 6 bases from V and 2 bases from J, leaving 14 bases between.

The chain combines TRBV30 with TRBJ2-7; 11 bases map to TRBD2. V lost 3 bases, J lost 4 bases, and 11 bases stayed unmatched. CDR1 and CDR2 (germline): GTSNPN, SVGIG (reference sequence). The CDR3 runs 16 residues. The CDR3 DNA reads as TGTGCCTGGAGCGGTCTAGCGGGAGGCCTGACGTACGAGCAGTACTTC. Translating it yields CAWSGLAGGLTYEQYF.

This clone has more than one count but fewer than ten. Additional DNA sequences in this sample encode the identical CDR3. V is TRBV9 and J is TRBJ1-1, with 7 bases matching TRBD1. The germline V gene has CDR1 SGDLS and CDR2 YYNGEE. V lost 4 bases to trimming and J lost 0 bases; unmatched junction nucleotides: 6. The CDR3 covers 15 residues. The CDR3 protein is CASSPRTGMNTEAFF. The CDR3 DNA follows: TGTGCCAGCAGCCCAAGGACAGGAATGAACACTGAAGCTTTCTTT.

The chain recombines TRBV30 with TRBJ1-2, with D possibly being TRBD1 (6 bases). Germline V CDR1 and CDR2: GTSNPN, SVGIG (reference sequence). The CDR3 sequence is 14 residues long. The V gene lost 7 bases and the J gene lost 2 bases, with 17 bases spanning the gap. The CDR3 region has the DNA TGTGCCTCCCGTCCCCCAGGGGTAAACTATGGCTACACCTTC. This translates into CASRPPGVNYGYTF.

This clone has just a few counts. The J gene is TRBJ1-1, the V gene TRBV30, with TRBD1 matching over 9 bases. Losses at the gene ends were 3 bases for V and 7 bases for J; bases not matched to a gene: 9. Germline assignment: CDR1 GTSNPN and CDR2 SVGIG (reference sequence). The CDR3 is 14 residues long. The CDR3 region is CAWSAGQGFGEAFF. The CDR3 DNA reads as TGTGCCTGGAGCGCGGGACAGGGATTTGGTGAAGCTTTCTTT.

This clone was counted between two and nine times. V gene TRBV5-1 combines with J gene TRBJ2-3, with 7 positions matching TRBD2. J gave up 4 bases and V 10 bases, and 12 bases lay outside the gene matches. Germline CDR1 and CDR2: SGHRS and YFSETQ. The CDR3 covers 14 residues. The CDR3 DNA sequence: TGCGCCTCGAGCTGGGAGGGAGTCCCAGATACGCAGTATTTT. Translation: CASSWEGVPDTQYF.

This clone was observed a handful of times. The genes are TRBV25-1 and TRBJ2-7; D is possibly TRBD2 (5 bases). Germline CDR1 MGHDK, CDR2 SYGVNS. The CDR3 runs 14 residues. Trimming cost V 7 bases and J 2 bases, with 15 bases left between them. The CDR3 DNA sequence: TGTGCCAGCAATCGAGACGGCGGGCCCTACGAGCAGTACTTC. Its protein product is CASNRDGGPYEQYF.

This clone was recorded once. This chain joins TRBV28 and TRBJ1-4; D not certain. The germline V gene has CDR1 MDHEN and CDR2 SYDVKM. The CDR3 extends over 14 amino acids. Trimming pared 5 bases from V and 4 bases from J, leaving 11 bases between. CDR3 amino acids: CASSLPPDNEKLFF. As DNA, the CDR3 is TGTGCCAGCAGTCTTCCGCCAGATAATGAAAAACTGTTTTTT.

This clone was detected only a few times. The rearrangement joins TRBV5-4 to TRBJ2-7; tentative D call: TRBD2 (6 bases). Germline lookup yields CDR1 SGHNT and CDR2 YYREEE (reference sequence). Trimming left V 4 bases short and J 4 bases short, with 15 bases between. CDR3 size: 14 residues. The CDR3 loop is CASSAGRQRYEQYF. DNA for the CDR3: TGTGCCAGCAGCGCGGGGCGCCAGCGGTACGAGCAGTACTTC.

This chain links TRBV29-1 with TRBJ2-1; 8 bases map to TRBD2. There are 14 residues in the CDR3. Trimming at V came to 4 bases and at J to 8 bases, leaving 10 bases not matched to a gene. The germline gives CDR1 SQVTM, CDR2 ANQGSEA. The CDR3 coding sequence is TGCAGCGTTGCTTTTAGACTAGCGATCGATGAGCAGTTCTTC. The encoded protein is CSVAFRLAIDEQFF.

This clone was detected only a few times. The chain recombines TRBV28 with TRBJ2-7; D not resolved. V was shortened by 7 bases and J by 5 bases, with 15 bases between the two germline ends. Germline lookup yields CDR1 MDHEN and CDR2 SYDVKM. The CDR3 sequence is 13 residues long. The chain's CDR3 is CASISPGWNEQYF. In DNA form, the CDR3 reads TGTGCCAGCATCTCCCCAGGTTGGAACGAGCAGTACTTC.

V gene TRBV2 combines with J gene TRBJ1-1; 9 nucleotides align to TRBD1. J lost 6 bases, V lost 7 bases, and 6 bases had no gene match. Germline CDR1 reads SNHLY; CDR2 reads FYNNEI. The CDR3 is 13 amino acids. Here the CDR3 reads CASNGQGMAEAFF. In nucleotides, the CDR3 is TGTGCCAGCAACGGACAGGGGATGGCTGAAGCTTTCTTT.

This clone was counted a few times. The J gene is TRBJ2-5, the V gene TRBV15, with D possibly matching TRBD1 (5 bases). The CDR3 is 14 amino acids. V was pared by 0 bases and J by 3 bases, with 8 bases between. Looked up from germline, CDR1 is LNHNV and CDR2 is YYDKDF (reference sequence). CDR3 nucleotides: TGTGCCACCAGCAGAGATCAAGGGGAAGAGACCCAGTACTTC. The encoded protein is CATSRDQGEETQYF.